This T cell receptor (beta chain) was recorded in a study of Graves' ophthalmopathy and Graves' hyperthyroidism. As the template, RNA transcripts were used to amplify TCR beta CDR3 regions. After a first-round RT-PCR with HTBI primers, a second-round multiplex PCR was run. TCRdb itself ran the multiplex PCR reads through MiXCR, one entry per CDR3 protein. The sample has a few hundred thousand distinct CDR3 sequences, approximately 37% seen once. On this clonotype: A read error may be the cause here, since a much bigger clone is one base away.

The CDR3 loop spans 15 amino acids. Trimming removed 3 bases from V and 1 base from J; junction bases left unmatched: 3. Per germline, CDR1 LNHDA and CDR2 SQIVND (reference sequence). The TCR sequence derives from an adult man with Graves' hyperthyroidism. Source material: peripheral blood or thyroid tissue (not recorded which). J is TRBJ1-5 and V is TRBV19, with TRBD1 matching over 7 bases. The CDR3 reads CASSITGESNQPQHF. The DNA of the CDR3 is TGTGCCAGTAGTATTACAGGGGAGAGCAATCAGCCCCAGCATTTT.